Shown below are 20 T cell receptor beta chains from a single sample sequenced in a study of cytomegalovirus exposure and HLA in healthy donors. Assay used: immunoSEQ multiplex PCR; TCRdb lists only in-frame clones, some missing. The profile shows tens of thousands of clones, roughly 80% of them singletons. Sequences were obtained from PBMCs. The receptors originated from a woman aged 18-30 years in good health and CMV-seropositive.

The chain joins TRBV27 to TRBJ2-1, with 7 nucleotides matching TRBD1. V dropped 4 bases and J dropped 2; count of bases not matched to a gene: 5. CDR1 MNHEY and CDR2 SMNVEV come from the germline V gene (reference sequence). The CDR3 contains 15 residues. The CDR3 nucleotides are TGTGCCAGCAGTTCCTGGACAGGAACCTACAATGAGCAGTTCTTC. Residues: CASSSWTGTYNEQFF.

The V gene is TRBV19, the J gene TRBJ1-1; 11 bases map to TRBD1. Trimming cost V 4 bases and J 6 bases; bases outside gene matches: 4. Germline V gene data show CDR1 as LNHDA and CDR2 as SQIVND (reference sequence). The CDR3 covers 14 residues. The CDR3 coding sequence is TGTGCCAGTAGTAGGGGACAGGGGGTATCTGAAGCTTTCTTT. Amino acid sequence: CASSRGQGVSEAFF.

This clone has only a few counts. This chain links TRBV30 with TRBJ1-5; 10 positions match TRBD1. Unmatched junction bases numbered 8, after V lost 7 bases and J lost 5 bases. The germline gives CDR1 GTSNPN, CDR2 SVGIG (reference sequence). CDR3 size: 14 residues. CDR3 residues: CASMTGGMDQPQHF. CDR3 DNA: TGTGCCTCCATGACAGGGGGCATGGATCAGCCCCAGCATTTT.

The gene calls are TRBV6-4 and TRBJ2-1, with 10 bases fitting TRBD2. V lost 6 bases to trimming and J lost 5 bases; unmatched junction nucleotides: 4. There are 14 residues in the CDR3. Germline V gene sequence: CDR1 MRHNA, CDR2 SNTAGT. CDR3 nucleotides: TGTGCCAGCAGAAGGACTAGCGGAGACAATGAGCAGTTCTTC. Translated, it gives CASRRTSGDNEQFF.

The chain is built from TRBV13 and TRBJ2-5, with 9 nucleotides matching TRBD1. Germline lookup yields CDR1 PRHDT and CDR2 FYEKMQ (reference sequence). The ends lost 5 bases at V and 5 bases at J; junction bases unmatched: 9. CDR3 length equals 15 residues. The CDR3 coding sequence is TGTGCCAGCAGCATCCGGACAGGGGAGGGGGAGACCCAGTACTTC. This translates into CASSIRTGEGETQYF.

This clone came up once. V usage is TRBV10-3 and J usage is TRBJ2-7; 7 positions agree with TRBD1. Looked up from germline, CDR1 is ENHRY and CDR2 is SYGVKD. The CDR3 has 14 residues. V was pared by 6 bases and J by 2 bases, with 7 bases of the junction left unmatched. The DNA of the CDR3 is TGTGCCATCAGAGCCGGGACAGAAACCTACGAGCAGTACTTC. Encoded protein: CAIRAGTETYEQYF.

The V call is TRBV12-2, the J call TRBJ1-1; TRBD1, the D gene given by the table, was not confirmed from the DNA. TRBV12-2 is designated a pseudogene. CDR3 size: 14 residues. CDR3 protein: CASRPLTGTTEAFF. DNA for the CDR3: TGTGCAAGTCGCCCCTTAACAGGGACCACTGAAGCTTTCTTT.

V gene TRBV30 combines with J gene TRBJ1-6, with 8 bases lining up with TRBD1. The CDR3 runs to 13 residues. CDR1 is GTSNPN and CDR2 is SVGIG in the germline V gene (reference sequence). With V trimmed by 5 bases and J by 7 bases, 4 bases remained unmatched. CDR3 residues: CAWGQGPNSPLHF. CDR3 DNA sequence: TGTGCCTGGGGACAGGGACCAAATTCACCCCTCCACTTT.

V gene TRBV10-1 combines with J gene TRBJ1-2; possibly TRBD1 for D (5 bases). The germline V gene encodes CDR1 WNHNN and CDR2 SYGVQD (reference sequence). Trimming took 4 bases from V and 6 from J, leaving 12 bases between them. The CDR3 runs 13 residues. The CDR3 coding sequence is TGCGCCAGCAGTGGGACACGACCTGATGGCTACACCTTC. Its translation: CASSGTRPDGYTF.

This rearrangement joins TRBV7-8 to TRBJ1-5; D is possibly TRBD1 (6 bases). CDR1 SGHVS and CDR2 FQNEAQ come from the germline V gene. The CDR3 has 13 residues. V was pared by 5 bases and J by 7 bases, with 12 bases between. The CDR3 nucleotides read TGTGCCAGCAGCCCCAGGGGCAGCCAGCCCCAGCATTTT. This codes for CASSPRGSQPQHF.

This clone was observed once. The chain joins TRBV15 to TRBJ2-5; 7 nucleotides agree with TRBD2. In germline, CDR1 is LNHNV, CDR2 YYDKDF (reference sequence). With 6 bases clipped from V and 0 bases from J, the junction kept 7 bases outside the gene matches. The CDR3 spans 15 residues. CDR3 amino acids: CATSKSGAYQETQYF. In nucleotides, the CDR3 is TGTGCCACCAGTAAGAGCGGGGCCTACCAAGAGACCCAGTACTTC. The entire variable domain, with the rest obtained from reference TRBV15 and TRBJ2-5, is as follows: DAMVIQNPRYQVTQFGKPVTLSCSQTLNHNVMYWYQQKSSQAPKLLFHYYDKDFNNEADTPDNFQSRRPNTSFCFLDIRSPGLGDTAMYLCATSKSGAYQETQYFGPGTRLLVL.

This chain uses TRBV6-1 with TRBJ1-4; unclear D gene. CDR3 size: 13 residues. The V gene's germline CDR1 is MNHNS and CDR2 SASEGT. V lost 7 bases, J lost 7 bases, and 13 bases lay in between. Written as DNA, the CDR3 is TGTGCCAGCACCAAGACGGCAGGTGAAAAACTGTTTTTT. This codes for CASTKTAGEKLFF.

The DNA of the CDR3 is TGTGCCAGCAGTTTATTTGCTGGACAGGGGCGGACTAATGAAAAACTGTTTTTT. It translates to CASSLFAGQGRTNEKLFF. The chain recombines TRBV27 with TRBJ1-4; TRBD1 matches at 9 bases. The germline V gene has CDR1 MNHEY and CDR2 SMNVEV (reference sequence). Germline trimming cut 1 base from V and 2 bases from J; bases unmatched to any gene: 8. The CDR3 has 18 amino acids. Variable domain in full (rest from reference TRBV27 and TRBJ1-4): EAQVTQNPRYLITVTGKKLTVTCSQNMNHEYMSWYRQDPGLGLRQIYYSMNVEVTDKGDVPEGYKVSRKEKRNFPLILESPSPNQTSLYFCASSLFAGQGRTNEKLFFGSGTQLSVL.

V usage is TRBV6-6 and J usage is TRBJ1-4, with unresolved D. This CDR3 comprises 11 residues. Per germline, CDR1 MNHNY and CDR2 SVGAGI (reference sequence). V shed 8 bases and J shed 11 bases, with 12 bases lying between them. CDR3 sequence: CASEASTKLFF. Written as DNA, the CDR3 is TGTGCCAGCGAAGCCTCAACGAAACTGTTTTTT.

This chain links TRBV27 with TRBJ2-1; 7 nucleotides agree with TRBD1. The V gene end was trimmed by 6 bases and the J gene end by 2 bases; junction bases not matched to a gene: 4. The germline CDR1 and CDR2 sequences are MNHEY and SMNVEV (reference sequence). This CDR3 is 14 amino acids long. CDR3 sequence (DNA): TGTGCCAGCAGCCGGGACAGCCCCTACAATGAGCAGTTCTTC. Translating gives CASSRDSPYNEQFF.

The chain carries TRBV5-5 and TRBJ2-7, with 8 bases matching TRBD1. There are 16 residues in the CDR3. Per germline, CDR1 SGHKS and CDR2 YYEKEE (reference sequence). The V gene end was trimmed by 2 bases and the J gene end by 6 bases; junction bases not matched to a gene: 13. As DNA, the CDR3 is TGTGCCAGCAGCTTAATTGACGGACAGGGAATGGTCGAGCAGTACTTC. Encoded protein: CASSLIDGQGMVEQYF.

This clone was seen at least ten times. The chain links TRBV9 to TRBJ2-2, with 7 positions matching TRBD1. V shed 6 bases and J 5 bases; nucleotides not matched to a gene: 13. CDR3 length: 16 amino acids. Germline assignment: CDR1 SGDLS and CDR2 YYNGEE. DNA of the CDR3: TGTGCCAGCAACGCCCCTCTGGCAGGGGGAACCGGGGAGCTGTTTTTT. Translating gives CASNAPLAGGTGELFF. The variable domain in full, completed from reference TRBV9 and TRBJ2-2, reads DSGVTQTPKHLITATGQRVTLRCSPRSGDLSVYWYQQSLDQGLQFLIQYYNGEERAKGNILERFSAQQFPDLHSELNLSSLELGDSALYFCASNAPLAGGTGELFFGEGSRLTVL.

V and J are TRBV6-6 and TRBJ2-5, with 8 positions matching TRBD1. The CDR3 covers 16 residues. Trimming removed 6 bases from V and 5 bases from J; junction bases left unmatched: 14. Germline CDR1 reads MNHNY; CDR2 reads SVGAGI (reference sequence). CDR3 sequence: CASRNDRGPHGETQYF. In DNA, the CDR3 is TGTGCCAGCAGGAATGACAGGGGACCCCATGGGGAGACCCAGTACTTC.

The genes are TRBV2 and TRBJ2-5; D gene uncertain. Germline V gene sequence: CDR1 SNHLY, CDR2 FYNNEI. The CDR3 extends over 12 amino acids. V was pared by 5 bases and J by 2 bases, with 6 bases between. DNA for the CDR3: TGTGCCAGCAGTACACAACAAGAGACCCAGTACTTC. It codes for CASSTQQETQYF.

The CDR3 protein is CASSRDRATTNEKLFF. CDR3 nucleotides: TGTGCCAGCAGTCGCGACAGGGCAACAACTAATGAAAAACTGTTTTTT. The chain has TRBV2 and TRBJ1-4; 7 bases are shared with TRBD1. With 5 bases clipped from V and 0 bases from J, the junction kept 6 bases outside the gene matches. The CDR3 contains 16 residues. Germline loops: CDR1 SNHLY, CDR2 FYNNEI.